Each of the 18 T cell receptor beta chains below was sequenced from the same sample in a study of shared clonotypes between healthy human individuals. Sequenced by immunoSEQ multiplex PCR; TCRdb stores in-frame clones only, minus some. The profile shows roughly 2.5 million clones, roughly 92% of them singletons. The sample was naive CD4+ T cells sorted from blood. Subset: CD45RA+ positively selected. All receptors come from a young man in good health.

J is TRBJ2-1 and V is TRBV7-2; D is uncertain. V was pared by 0 bases and J by 8 bases, with 5 bases between. This CDR3 spans 12 amino acids. Per the germline V gene, CDR1 is SGHTA and CDR2 is FQGNSA. The CDR3 DNA sequence: TGTGCCAGCAGCTTAGCTATCCATGAGCAGTTCTTC. It encodes CASSLAIHEQFF.

V is TRBV14 and J is TRBJ1-6, with D uncertain. This CDR3 region has 13 residues. The germline V and J ends were trimmed by 2 bases and 7 bases, with 6 bases remaining between them. CDR1 is SGHDN, CDR2 FVKESK, per germline. This CDR3 reads CASSQQTNSPLHF. The CDR3 region has the DNA TGTGCCAGCAGCCAACAGACGAATTCACCCCTCCACTTT.

The rearrangement joins TRBV28 to TRBJ1-1; D unclear. Per the germline V gene, CDR1 is MDHEN and CDR2 is SYDVKM. The CDR3 length is 14 residues. Deletions cut 4 bases from V and 4 bases from J, with 13 bases between. CDR3 coding DNA: TGTGCCAGCAGTTCTACCCCCGAACGCACTGAAGCTTTCTTT. Its translation is CASSSTPERTEAFF.

The rearrangement joins TRBV7-2 to TRBJ1-1; 8 bases are a match to TRBD1. Germline assignment: CDR1 SGHTA and CDR2 FQGNSA. After removal of 6 bases from V and 5 bases from J, the junction contained 11 bases not matched to a gene. This CDR3 contains 15 residues. CDR3 in DNA: TGTGCCAGCAGACTTAACAGGGGGAGTGAGACTGAAGCTTTCTTT. As protein: CASRLNRGSETEAFF.

The chain is built from TRBV28 and TRBJ1-2; 7 nucleotides line up with TRBD1. V gave up 2 bases and J gave up 2 bases; unmatched junction bases: 8. This CDR3 is built from 16 residues. Germline V gene lookup returns CDR1 MDHEN and CDR2 SYDVKM. In nucleotides, the CDR3 is TGTGCCAGCAGTTTAGGTCCGGACAGGAGCAACTATGGCTACACCTTC. This encodes CASSLGPDRSNYGYTF.

CDR3: CASSLFQGGTEAFF. Here the CDR3 DNA reads TGTGCCAGCAGTTTGTTTCAGGGAGGAACTGAAGCTTTCTTT. V is TRBV6-5 and J is TRBJ1-1; TRBD1 is a possible D gene (5 bases). Trimming stripped 4 bases from V and 5 bases from J, with 14 bases between. The V gene's germline CDR1 is MNHEY and CDR2 SVGAGI. This CDR3 is 14 amino acids long.

The chain employs TRBV15 and TRBJ1-2; the D gene is possibly TRBD1 (6 bases). This CDR3 region has 16 residues. Germline V gene lookup returns CDR1 LNHNV and CDR2 YYDKDF (reference sequence). V gave up 0 bases and J gave up 4 bases, with 15 bases separating them. CDR3: CATSRDRQGQGYGYTF. In nucleotides, the CDR3 is TGTGCCACCAGCAGAGATAGGCAGGGGCAAGGCTATGGCTACACCTTC.

The rearrangement links TRBV18 to TRBJ2-3; TRBD2 matches at 9 bases. Germline V CDR1 and CDR2: KGHSH, LQKENI. Trimming at V came to 0 bases and at J to 2 bases, leaving 6 bases not matched to a gene. This CDR3 contains 17 residues. The CDR3 bases are TGTGCCAGCTCACCACCGGCCAGCGGGGGGCCCACAGATACGCAGTATTTT. Its protein is CASSPPASGGPTDTQYF. Filled out from reference TRBV18 and TRBJ2-3, the complete variable domain reads NAGVMQNPRHLVRRRGQEARLRCSPMKGHSHVYWYRQLPEEGLKFMVYLQKENIIDESGMPKERFSAEFPKEGPSILRIQQVVRGDSAAYFCASSPPASGGPTDTQYFGPGTRLTVL.

Details on this clone: The same CDR3 arises from other DNA sequences in this sample as well. The CDR3 sequence is CASSERTEAFF. Written as DNA, the CDR3 is TGTGCCAGCAGTGAGCGCACTGAAGCTTTCTTT. This chain connects TRBV2 to TRBJ1-1; D remains unclear. The CDR3 is 11 amino acids. Deletions cut 3 bases from V and 4 bases from J, with 3 bases between. Germline CDR1 and CDR2: SNHLY and FYNNEI.

This clone was seen only once. The gene calls are TRBV11-3 and TRBJ1-5, with D unresolved. Per the germline V gene, CDR1 is SGHNT and CDR2 is YENEEA. The CDR3 extends over 18 amino acids. V shed 2 bases and J shed 3 bases, with 20 bases lying between them. The CDR3 DNA reads TGTGCCAGCAGCTTACCCGGACCAGACGGTATCTACAATCAGCCCCAGCATTTT. Translated, it gives CASSLPGPDGIYNQPQHF.

The chain recombines TRBV11-2 with TRBJ1-2; D is possibly TRBD1 (6 bases). The CDR3 has 14 residues. The ends were cut back, 7 bases at V and 3 bases at J, with 15 bases in the middle. In germline, CDR1 is SGHAT, CDR2 FQNNGV. The CDR3 here is CASNEGGLDYGYTF. The CDR3 DNA sequence: TGTGCCAGCAACGAGGGGGGCCTGGACTATGGCTACACCTTC.

The V call is TRBV21-1, the J call TRBJ1-1. TRBV21-1 is marked as a pseudogene. The CDR3 totals 16 residues. CDR3 amino acids: CASSKGEWFLDTEAFF. The DNA of the CDR3 is TGTGCCAGCAGCAAAGGGGAATGGTTCTTGGACACTGAAGCTTTCTTT.

This clone appeared once. The chain has TRBV19 and TRBJ2-3, with D tentatively TRBD1 (5 bases). The CDR3 is 14 residues long. Trimming took off 4 bases at V and 6 bases at J, with 14 bases between the two ends. The germline gives CDR1 LNHDA, CDR2 SQIVND (reference sequence). CDR3 nucleotide sequence: TGTGCCAGTAGTACAACTCAGGGTTACGATACGCAGTATTTT. Translating gives CASSTTQGYDTQYF. The complete variable domain, with remaining parts taken from reference TRBV19 and TRBJ2-3, reads DGGITQSPKYLFRKEGQNVTLSCEQNLNHDAMYWYRQDPGQGLRLIYYSQIVNDFQKGDIAEGYSVSREKKESFPLTVTSAQKNPTAFYLCASSTTQGYDTQYFGPGTRLTVL.

V gene TRBV6-5 combines with J gene TRBJ2-5, with D tentatively TRBD1 or TRBD2 (5 bases each). V was clipped by 6 bases and J by 1 base, with 12 bases between them. This CDR3 has 14 amino acids. Germline V lookup: CDR1 MNHEY, CDR2 SVGAGI. CDR3 loop: CASSERGVQETQYF. The CDR3, as DNA: TGTGCCAGCAGCGAGAGGGGAGTCCAAGAGACCCAGTACTTC.

The chain joins TRBV30 to TRBJ1-3; D is ambiguous. The CDR3 loop spans 16 amino acids. The V end lost 0 bases, the J end lost 0 bases, and 12 bases lay between the germline ends. Germline CDR1 reads GTSNPN; CDR2 reads SVGIG (reference sequence). The CDR3 spells CAWSVPHGPSGNTIYF. Here the CDR3 DNA reads TGTGCCTGGAGTGTACCCCACGGACCCTCTGGAAACACCATATATTTT.

This sequence joins TRBV7-2 and TRBJ2-7; D remains ambiguous. The V gene's germline CDR1 is SGHTA and CDR2 FQGNSA. V was clipped by 4 bases and J by 4 bases, with 8 bases between them. The CDR3 sequence is 12 residues long. The CDR3 is CASSYGEYEQYF. The CDR3 DNA sequence: TGTGCCAGCAGCTACGGCGAGTACGAGCAGTACTTC.

The chain carries TRBV2 and TRBJ2-1; 7 positions match TRBD1. The CDR3 loop spans 14 amino acids. Trimming cost V 7 bases and J 5 bases; bases outside gene matches: 8. Germline assignment: CDR1 SNHLY and CDR2 FYNNEI. The CDR3 sequence: CASNGQAINNEQFF. The CDR3 nucleotides are TGTGCCAGCAACGGACAGGCCATTAACAATGAGCAGTTCTTC.

This rearrangement joins TRBV21-1 to TRBJ2-7; the D segment call TRBD2 is taken from the table without a DNA check. TRBV21-1 is a pseudogene. CDR3 length equals 17 residues. The CDR3 DNA reads as TGTGCCAGCAGCCCCCATCCCCAGGGACTGTTCTCCTACGAGCAGTACTTC. This sequence encodes CASSPHPQGLFSYEQYF.